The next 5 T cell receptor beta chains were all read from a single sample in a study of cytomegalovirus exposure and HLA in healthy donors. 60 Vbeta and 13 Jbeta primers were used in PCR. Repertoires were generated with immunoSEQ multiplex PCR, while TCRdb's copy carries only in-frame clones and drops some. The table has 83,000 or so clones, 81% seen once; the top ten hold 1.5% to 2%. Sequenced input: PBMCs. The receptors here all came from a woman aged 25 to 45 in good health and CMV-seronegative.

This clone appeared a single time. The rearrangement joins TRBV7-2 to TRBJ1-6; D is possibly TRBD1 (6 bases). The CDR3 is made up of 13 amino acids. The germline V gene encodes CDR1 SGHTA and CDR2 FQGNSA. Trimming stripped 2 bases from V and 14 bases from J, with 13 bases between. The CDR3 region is CASSLRSSGALHF. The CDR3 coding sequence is TGTGCCAGCAGCTTAAGGTCTTCAGGGGCCCTCCACTTT.

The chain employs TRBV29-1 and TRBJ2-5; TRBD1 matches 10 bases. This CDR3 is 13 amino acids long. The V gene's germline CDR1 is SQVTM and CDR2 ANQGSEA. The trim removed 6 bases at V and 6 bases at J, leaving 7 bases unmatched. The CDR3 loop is CSVSNDRGQTQYF. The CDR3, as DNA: TGCAGCGTCTCTAACGACAGGGGGCAGACCCAGTACTTC. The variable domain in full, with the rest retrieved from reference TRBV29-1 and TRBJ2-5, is SAVISQKPSRDICQRGTSLTIQCQVDSQVTMMFWYRQQPGQSLTLIATANQGSEATYESGFVIDKFPISRPNLTFSTLTVSNMSPEDSSIYLCSVSNDRGQTQYFGPGTRLLVL.

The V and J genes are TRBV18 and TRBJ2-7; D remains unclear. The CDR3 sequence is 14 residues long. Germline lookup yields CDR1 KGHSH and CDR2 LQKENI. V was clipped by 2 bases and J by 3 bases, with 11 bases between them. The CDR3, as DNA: TGTGCCAGCTCACCAACAAGAACAGACTACGAGCAGTACTTC. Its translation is CASSPTRTDYEQYF. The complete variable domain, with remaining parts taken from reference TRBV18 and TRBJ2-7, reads NAGVMQNPRHLVRRRGQEARLRCSPMKGHSHVYWYRQLPEEGLKFMVYLQKENIIDESGMPKERFSAEFPKEGPSILRIQQVVRGDSAAYFCASSPTRTDYEQYFGPGTRLTVT.

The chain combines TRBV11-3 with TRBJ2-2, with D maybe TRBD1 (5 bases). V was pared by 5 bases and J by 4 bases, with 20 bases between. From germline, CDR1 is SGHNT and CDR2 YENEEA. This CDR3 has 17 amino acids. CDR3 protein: CASSPPGPGLSTGELFF. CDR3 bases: TGTGCCAGCAGCCCACCAGGTCCAGGGTTGAGCACCGGGGAGCTGTTTTTT. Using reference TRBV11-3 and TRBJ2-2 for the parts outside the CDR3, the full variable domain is EAGVVQSPRYKIIEKKQPVAFWCNPISGHNTLYWYLQNLGQGPELLIRYENEEAVDDSQLPKDRFSAERLKGVDSTLKIQPAELGDSAVYLCASSPPGPGLSTGELFFGEGSRLTVL.

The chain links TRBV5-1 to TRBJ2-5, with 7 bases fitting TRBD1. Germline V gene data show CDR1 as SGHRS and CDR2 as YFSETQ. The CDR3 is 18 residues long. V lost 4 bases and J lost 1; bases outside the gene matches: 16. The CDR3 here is CASSTATRGKSPQETQYF. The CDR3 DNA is TGCGCCAGCAGCACGGCAACCAGGGGGAAATCCCCCCAAGAGACCCAGTACTTC.